A single sample is the source of the 27 T cell receptor beta chains below, sequenced in a study of blood T cell repertoires in COVID-19. Libraries were prepared by immunoSEQ multiplex PCR; TCRdb keeps only in-frame clonotypes and omits some of them. The repertoire holds about 59,000 clones, with roughly 87% as singletons. Material for sequencing was peripheral blood. The receptor source for this set is a man aged 80 or over in a cohort sampled during active COVID-19.

V gene TRBV5-4 combines with J gene TRBJ1-1; D is unresolved. This CDR3 spans 14 amino acids. Trimming took 0 bases from V and 3 from J, leaving 9 bases between them. Germline-derived CDR1 and CDR2 are SGHNT and YYREEE (reference sequence). The CDR3 DNA reads TGTGCCAGCAGCTTGGGAGAGCGGTACACTGAAGCTTTCTTT. It yields the protein CASSLGERYTEAFF. Looking up the rest from reference TRBV5-4 and TRBJ1-1 gives the full variable domain: ETGVTQSPTHLIKTRGQQVTLRCSSQSGHNTVSWYQQALGQGPQFIFQYYREEENGRGNFPPRFSGLQFPNYSSELNVNALELDDSALYLCASSLGERYTEAFFGQGTRLTVV.

This chain uses TRBV5-4 with TRBJ2-5, with 8 bases matching TRBD2. This CDR3 region has 14 residues. The germline gives CDR1 SGHNT, CDR2 YYREEE (reference sequence). The ends lost 4 bases at V and 5 bases at J; junction bases unmatched: 7. The CDR3 sequence is CASSPMTSDETQYF. The CDR3 DNA follows: TGTGCCAGCAGCCCCATGACTAGCGATGAGACCCAGTACTTC. Variable domain in full (rest from reference TRBV5-4 and TRBJ2-5): ETGVTQSPTHLIKTRGQQVTLRCSSQSGHNTVSWYQQALGQGPQFIFQYYREEENGRGNFPPRFSGLQFPNYSSELNVNALELDDSALYLCASSPMTSDETQYFGPGTRLLVL.

This chain links TRBV10-2 with TRBJ2-7; TRBD1 matches at 7 bases. Germline CDR1 and CDR2: WSHSY and SAAADI. V was pared by 2 bases and J by 3 bases, with 4 bases of the junction left unmatched. There are 14 residues in the CDR3. The CDR3 coding sequence is TGCGCCAGCAGTGAGACAGGGGCGGACTACGAGCAGTACTTC. It encodes CASSETGADYEQYF.

The gene calls are TRBV24-1 and TRBJ1-2; TRBD1 is a possible D gene (5 bases). The CDR3 sequence is 15 residues long. The germline V gene encodes CDR1 KGHDR and CDR2 SFDVKD. V lost 4 bases to trimming and J lost 0 bases, with 11 bases between them. The CDR3 spells CATSDQGSSNYGYTF. The CDR3 DNA reads TGTGCCACCAGTGACCAGGGCTCCTCTAACTATGGCTACACCTTC.

This clone was seen many times. The gene calls are TRBV6-5 and TRBJ1-2, with D tentatively TRBD1 (5 bases). The CDR3 spans 13 residues. Germline-derived CDR1 and CDR2 are MNHEY and SVGAGI. V was shortened by 6 bases and J by 2 bases, with 10 bases between the two germline ends. The CDR3 reads CASRDGQNYGYTF. As DNA, the CDR3 is TGTGCCAGCAGGGACGGACAAAACTATGGCTACACCTTC.

This clone is a singleton in its sample. The chain employs TRBV29-1 and TRBJ1-5; TRBD1 matches at 8 bases. V lost 7 bases to trimming and J lost 0 bases; unmatched junction nucleotides: 5. The CDR3 extends over 14 amino acids. Germline V gene sequence: CDR1 SQVTM, CDR2 ANQGSEA. The CDR3 nucleotides are TGCAGCGCCCGGACAGGGAATAGCAATCAGCCCCAGCATTTT. Translation gives CSARTGNSNQPQHF.

DNA for the CDR3: TGTGCCAGCTCACCAGGGACAGGGCTCAGCCAGGGTGGACAGCCCCAGCATTTT. This codes for CASSPGTGLSQGGQPQHF. The gene calls are TRBV18 and TRBJ1-5; TRBD1 matches at 9 bases. CDR3 length: 18 residues. Germline lookup yields CDR1 KGHSH and CDR2 LQKENI. V lost 2 bases and J lost 7; bases outside the gene matches: 15.

The chain combines TRBV11-2 with TRBJ2-5; D gene uncertain. Germline CDR1 and CDR2: SGHAT and FQNNGV. Deletions cut 0 bases from V and 3 bases from J, with 2 bases between. This CDR3 region has 12 residues. The CDR3 loop reads CASSLDKETQYF. The CDR3 DNA follows: TGTGCCAGCAGCTTAGATAAAGAGACCCAGTACTTC.

V is TRBV12-5 and J is TRBJ1-5, with TRBD1 matching 10 bases. The CDR3 sequence is 16 residues long. V was clipped by 2 bases and J by 8 bases; unmatched bases: 9. Germline V gene sequence: CDR1 LGHNT, CDR2 FRNRAP. The DNA for the CDR3 is TGTGCTAGTGGTTTGTTGGGACAGGGGTTTAATGAGCCCCAGCATTTT. Its protein is CASGLLGQGFNEPQHF.

The J gene is TRBJ2-2, the V gene TRBV18; D may be TRBD1 (6 bases). Looked up from germline, CDR1 is KGHSH and CDR2 is LQKENI. CDR3 length equals 16 residues. The V gene lost 3 bases and the J gene lost 5 bases, with 16 bases spanning the gap. The chain's CDR3 is CASSPTGREWTGELFF. The DNA for the CDR3 is TGTGCCAGCTCACCCACAGGGCGCGAGTGGACCGGGGAGCTGTTTTTT. The variable domain in full, completed from reference TRBV18 and TRBJ2-2, reads NAGVMQNPRHLVRRRGQEARLRCSPMKGHSHVYWYRQLPEEGLKFMVYLQKENIIDESGMPKERFSAEFPKEGPSILRIQQVVRGDSAAYFCASSPTGREWTGELFFGEGSRLTVL.

This chain uses TRBV3-1 (or the pseudogene TRBV3-2) with TRBJ2-3, with 11 bases fitting TRBD2. This CDR3 has 18 residues. The trim removed 1 base at V and 1 base at J, leaving 7 bases unmatched. In germline, CDR1 is LGHDT, CDR2 YNNKEL (reference sequence). CDR3 in amino acids: CASSQAFTSGGRTDTQYF. The CDR3 DNA follows: TGTGCCAGCAGCCAAGCCTTCACTAGCGGGGGACGCACAGATACGCAGTATTTT.

CDR3 in DNA: TGCGCCAGCAGCTCGGGACTAGCGGGGGTAGAAGAGACCCAGTACTTC. This sequence encodes CASSSGLAGVEETQYF. The chain joins TRBV5-1 to TRBJ2-5, with 14 bases that match TRBD2. CDR1 is SGHRS, CDR2 YFSETQ, per germline. The V gene end was trimmed by 3 bases and the J gene end by 3 bases; junction bases not matched to a gene: 4. This CDR3 contains 16 residues.

The V and J genes are TRBV6-5 and TRBJ2-1; TRBD2 agrees at 13 bases. Germline V lookup: CDR1 MNHEY, CDR2 SVGAGI. The CDR3 covers 14 residues. V trimming: 6 bases; J trimming: 5 bases; junction bases outside the gene matches: 1. In DNA, the CDR3 is TGTGCCAGCAGCGGACTAGCGGGGGACAATGAGCAGTTCTTC. It translates to CASSGLAGDNEQFF.

The chain combines TRBV3-1 (or the pseudogene TRBV3-2) with TRBJ1-1; D is perhaps TRBD1 (5 bases). V was clipped by 4 bases and J by 6 bases, with 30 bases between them. This CDR3 spans 19 amino acids. CDR1 LGHDT and CDR2 YNNKEL come from the germline V gene (reference sequence). DNA of the CDR3: TGTGCCAGCAGCCCCCCTCCCCAGCAGGGTAGAGTTTTGGCTGCTGAAGCTTTCTTT. Amino acid sequence: CASSPPPQQGRVLAAEAFF.

This clone has a single count. This sequence joins TRBV19 and TRBJ2-2, with TRBD2 matching 13 bases. There are 15 residues in the CDR3. Germline V CDR1 and CDR2: LNHDA, SQIVND (reference sequence). Losses at the gene ends were 6 bases for V and 4 bases for J; bases not matched to a gene: 2. CDR3 DNA sequence: TGTGCCAGTAGGGGACTAGCGGGAAGCACCGGGGAGCTGTTTTTT. Encoded protein: CASRGLAGSTGELFF.

V is TRBV5-8 and J is TRBJ1-5, with TRBD1 matching over 9 bases. The CDR3 is made up of 14 amino acids. V shed 2 bases and J 4 bases; nucleotides not matched to a gene: 1. Germline V gene sequence: CDR1 SGHTS, CDR2 YDEGEE. CDR3 coding DNA: TGTGCCAGCAGCTTTGGACAGGGGAATCAGCCCCAGCATTTT. Translation: CASSFGQGNQPQHF. Together with reference TRBV5-8 and TRBJ1-5, the CDR3 gives the full variable domain: EAGVTQSPTHLIKTRGQQATLRCSPISGHTSVYWYQQALGLGLQFLLWYDEGEERNRGNFPPRFSGRQFPNYSSELNVNALELEDSALYLCASSFGQGNQPQHFGDGTRLSIL.

A single count supports this clone. This rearrangement joins TRBV7-9 to TRBJ2-6; 8 nucleotides agree with TRBD1. CDR3 length equals 17 residues. Germline lookup yields CDR1 SEHNR and CDR2 FQNEAQ (reference sequence). The trim removed 5 bases at V and 0 bases at J, leaving 6 bases unmatched. CDR3 DNA sequence: TGTGCCAGCAGCCCCGGGACAGGAAGCTCTGGGGCCAACGTCCTGACTTTC. It translates to CASSPGTGSSGANVLTF. Full variable domain (missing parts from reference TRBV7-9 and TRBJ2-6): DTGVSQNPRHKITKRGQNVTFRCDPISEHNRLYWYRQTLGQGPEFLTYFQNEAQLEKSRLLSDRFSAERPKGSFSTLEIQRTEQGDSAMYLCASSPGTGSSGANVLTFGAGSRLTVL.

By share of the sample, this clone is medium-sized. The CDR3 is CASSAASSYEQYF. In DNA form, the CDR3 reads TGTGCCAGCAGTGCCGCGAGCTCCTACGAGCAGTACTTC. This chain joins TRBV27 and TRBJ2-7; no definite D call. The CDR3 contains 13 residues. Deletions cut 5 bases from V and 0 bases from J, with 8 bases between. CDR1 is MNHEY and CDR2 is SMNVEV in the germline V gene (reference sequence).

This sequence joins TRBV5-1 and TRBJ2-6; no clear D gene. Germline CDR1 SGHRS, CDR2 YFSETQ. V lost 4 bases and J lost 0, with 14 bases in between. The CDR3 is 17 residues long. The CDR3 DNA reads as TGCGCCAGCAGCGAGACGGCGACGGGCTCTGGGGCCAACGTCCTGACTTTC. Residues: CASSETATGSGANVLTF.

V usage is TRBV3-1 (or the pseudogene TRBV3-2) and J usage is TRBJ1-1; a possible D gene is TRBD1 (6 bases). Trimming cost V 1 base and J 5 bases, with 8 bases left between them. Germline V gene lookup returns CDR1 LGHDT and CDR2 YNNKEL (reference sequence). This CDR3 region has 13 residues. This CDR3 is CASSQVRGTEAFF. The CDR3 nucleotides are TGTGCCAGCAGCCAAGTCAGGGGAACTGAAGCTTTCTTT.

The chain carries TRBV19 and TRBJ1-2; 8 bases line up with TRBD1. Germline V gives CDR1 LNHDA, CDR2 SQIVND (reference sequence). This CDR3 has 14 amino acids. With 3 bases clipped from V and 7 bases from J, the junction kept 7 bases outside the gene matches. CDR3 amino acids: CASSIRDRSRGYTF. The CDR3 DNA reads as TGTGCCAGTAGTATCCGGGACAGGTCCCGTGGCTACACCTTC.

This chain connects TRBV19 to TRBJ1-1; 7 nucleotides line up with TRBD1. The CDR3 totals 19 residues. J was trimmed by 0 bases and V by 2 bases; bases with no gene match: 15. Germline CDR1 and CDR2: LNHDA and SQIVND (reference sequence). CDR3 in DNA: TGTGCCAGTAGTATAACAGGGGCCTACCTCATCTCCATGAACACTGAAGCTTTCTTT. This encodes CASSITGAYLISMNTEAFF.

The rearrangement links TRBV3-1 (or the pseudogene TRBV3-2) to TRBJ1-2; D may be TRBD1 (5 bases). The CDR3 length is 11 residues. Germline V CDR1 and CDR2: LGHDT, YNNKEL (reference sequence). With 6 bases removed from V and 10 bases from J, the gap between germline ends came to 12 bases. The CDR3 protein is CASRGRGDYTF. DNA of the CDR3: TGTGCCAGCAGAGGGCGGGGCGACTACACCTTC.

This chain connects TRBV10-3 to TRBJ2-7; D is possibly TRBD1 (6 bases). The CDR3 has 12 amino acids. CDR1 and CDR2 (germline): ENHRY, SYGVKD. Deletions cut 7 bases from V and 4 bases from J, with 11 bases between. The CDR3: CAITDRQYEQYF. The DNA for the CDR3 is TGTGCCATCACCGACAGGCAGTACGAGCAGTACTTC.

This chain links TRBV4-1 with TRBJ2-3; 10 bases line up with TRBD1. V gave up 6 bases and J gave up 1 base; unmatched junction bases: 7. Germline V gene lookup returns CDR1 MGHRA and CDR2 YSYEKL. The CDR3 is made up of 16 amino acids. The CDR3 sequence is CASSLGGTGGTDTQYF. CDR3 nucleotides: TGCGCCAGCAGTCTCGGGGGGACAGGGGGCACAGATACGCAGTATTTT.

This clone appeared a few times. The chain links TRBV4-2 to TRBJ2-2; 8 bases match TRBD1. Germline V gene data show CDR1 as LGHNA and CDR2 as YNFKEQ. This CDR3 region has 14 residues. V lost 8 bases and J lost 2; bases outside the gene matches: 4. The chain's CDR3 is CASRGQGNTGELFF. The CDR3 DNA sequence: TGTGCCAGCCGTGGACAGGGTAACACCGGGGAGCTGTTTTTT.

The rearrangement links TRBV6-6 to TRBJ2-7; possible D gene TRBD1, 5 bases. CDR1 is MNHNY and CDR2 is SVGAGI in the germline V gene (reference sequence). V was pared by 6 bases and J by 5 bases, with 11 bases between. The CDR3 has 12 residues. CDR3 nucleotides: TGTGCCAGCAGGGGCAGGGTCGACGAGCAGTACTTC. Translating gives CASRGRVDEQYF.